This TCR beta chain was identified during a study of T cell responses to AZD1222 COVID-19 vaccine listed by TCRdb under 2021. In terms of the full investigation: Because spike-specific TCR depth and breadth did not differ between the two schedules, AZD1222 recipients who got a second dose at roughly 4 weeks were pooled with those who got a second dose at roughly 12 weeks. TCR sequencing was performed for fewer than 250 trial participants, of whom roughly 200 were given two doses of AZD1222 and approximately 26 were given two doses of MenACWY control vaccine. Trial participants were enrolled into age subgroups of 18-55, 56-69 and 70-plus years, which contained 148, 28 and 57 TCR-sequenced participants, respectively.

The CDR3 regions of human TCRbeta chains were subjected to immunosequencing. The original pipeline was this. TCRs in the repertoires were matched against a reference library of SARS-CoV-2-specific TCRs that had been generated with the MIRA antigen-specificity platform. Breadth was defined as the fraction of unique TCRs that were SARS-CoV-2-associated. Depth was defined as the fraction of total T cells that were SARS-CoV-2-associated. Using the MIRA data, each spike-specific TCR was assigned both to the spike region to which the TCR was reactive and to a CD4 or CD8 class. Log10-transformed breadth and depth values were compared by one-way ANOVA with Sidak's multiple comparisons tests. The immuneACCESS repertoire file appears here via TCRdb, limited to in-frame rearrangements. These files lack a portion of the clones; in checked studies, under half of the deficit traces to unresolved V genes, and the cause of the others is not known. V, J and clone size derive from that table, while D and trimming were established from the DNA sequence. The sample includes approximately 110,000 clones, with roughly four fifths observed a single time. The ten largest clonotypes hold around 9.9% of the sample.

Based on the germline V gene, the CDR1 and CDR2 sequences are ENHRY and SYGVKD. Inclusive of the bounding cysteine and phenylalanine, the CDR3 is 14 residues long. Only the CDR3 region is kept as DNA, spanning 42 bases read in frame from base 1. After removal of 6 bases from V and 4 bases from J, the junction retains 4 bases not matched to a gene. On this clone itself: Which antigen it targets is not known. The input lacks base qualities; no much larger clone sits a single base away.

Beyond this particular receptor, the publication reports: Conclusions about previously exposed vaccinees are limited, since just five or six AZD1222 recipients were seropositive for SARS-CoV-2 at baseline. The 56-69-year group was small, and its depth increase did not reach significance, likely because of low power. Most participants were white British and females outnumbered males, and the authors suggested that clonal diversity may have been underestimated. Reportedly, almost half of the unique spike-specific TCRs recognized epitopes lying outside the regions that are mutated in the B.1.351 and B.1.1.7 variants. No day 14 peak-response samples were available, so repertoires were characterized only after the peak T cell response. The vaccine-associated CD4 TCRs covered the entire spike protein, and the dominant responses fell in regions 160-218 and 743-854. After two AZD1222 doses, spike-specific TCR breadth and depth were significantly higher than at day 0 and than in MenACWY recipients.

What the time point label conveys for this sample: baseline before first vaccination. Vaccinee samples came from UK trials COV001 and COV002, including a single-blind randomized controlled phase 2/3 trial of AZD1222 (ChAdOx1 nCoV-19) in healthy adults. For TCRbeta chain sequencing, PBMC samples were collected from trial participants at day 0 and at day 28 after the second dose. Recombination linked TRBV10-3 to TRBJ1-5; 9 bases in the junction line up with TRBD1. Material: peripheral blood, obtained on day 0 of AZD1222 vaccination. The clonotype originates from an adult in good health. The CDR3 here reads CAIRDDRGNQPQHF. The DNA is as follows: TGTGCCATCAGGGATGACAGGGGGAATCAGCCCCAGCATTTT.